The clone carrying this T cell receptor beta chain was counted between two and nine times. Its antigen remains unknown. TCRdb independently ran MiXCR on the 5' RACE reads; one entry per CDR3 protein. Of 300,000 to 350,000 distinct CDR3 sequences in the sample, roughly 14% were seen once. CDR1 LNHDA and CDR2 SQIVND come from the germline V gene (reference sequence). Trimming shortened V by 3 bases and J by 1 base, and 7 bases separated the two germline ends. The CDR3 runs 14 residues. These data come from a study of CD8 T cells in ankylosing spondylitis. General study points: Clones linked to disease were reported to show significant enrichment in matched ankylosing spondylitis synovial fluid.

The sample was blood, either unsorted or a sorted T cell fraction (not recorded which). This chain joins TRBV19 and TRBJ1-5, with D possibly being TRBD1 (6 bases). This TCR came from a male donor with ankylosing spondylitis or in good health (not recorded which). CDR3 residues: CASSIGQSNQPQHF. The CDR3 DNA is TGTGCCAGTAGTATTGGACAGAGCAATCAGCCCCAGCATTTT.